These T cell receptor beta chains were read from a single sample in a study of molecular identifiers for immune sequencing clone quantification. One entry per CDR3 protein results from TCRdb running MiXCR on the PCR reads. Counted here are some 100,000 distinct CDR3 sequences, about 35% occurring once; the ten biggest clones make up 4% to 4.5%. Source material: naive CD8+ T cells from blood, with Jurkat cell RNA spiked in. Source of these receptors: a human donor in good health. Some libraries in this study had Jurkat cell RNA spiked in. The CDR3 runs from the conserved cysteine through the conserved F or W. A D gene is named only where the DNA matches it firmly. Size values are once, few and many counts, or a class for expanded clones, and some rows have none.

clone_size,v_call,d_call,j_call,cdr3_aa,cdr3_nt
-,TRBV3-1,-,TRBJ2-3,CAGSQDQGVGYTDTRYF,TGTGCCGGCAGCCAAGATCAAGGGGTGGGATACACAGATACGCGGTATTTT
many,TRBV7-2,TRBD2,TRBJ2-2,CASSLVGTRDTGELFF,TGTGCCAGCAGCTTAGTCGGGACTAGGGACACCGGGGAGCTGTTTTTT
-,TRBV6-2/TRBV6-3,-,TRBJ2-5,CASSDYLEGEPQYF,TGTGCCAGCAGTGACTATCTTGAGGGAGAGCCCCAGTACTTC
-,TRBV6-5,TRBD2,TRBJ2-1,CASSYGTSGGQFF,TGTGCCAGCAGTTACGGGACTAGCGGGGGGCAGTTCTTC
many,TRBV7-8,-,TRBJ2-3,CASSFRGTITDTQYF,TGTGCCAGCAGCTTTAGGGGTACCATCACAGATACGCAGTATTTT
-,TRBV6-2/TRBV6-3,TRBD2,TRBJ2-5,CASSYPPVLAEETQYF,TGTGCCAGCAGTTACCCTCCAGTTCTAGCGGAAGAGACCCAGTACTTC
-,TRBV5-1,TRBD2,TRBJ2-6,CASSLAGFGANVLTF,TGCGCCAGCAGCTTAGCGGGGTTCGGGGCCAACGTCCTGACTTTC
many,TRBV6-6,TRBD2,TRBJ2-7,CASSYSGGTYEQYF,TGTGCCAGCAGTTACTCGGGAGGGACCTACGAGCAGTACTTC
few,TRBV7-8,TRBD2,TRBJ2-7,CASSLDLAGPTYEQYF,TGTGCCAGCAGCCTAGACCTAGCGGGACCAACCTACGAGCAGTACTTC
-,TRBV7-2,TRBD2,TRBJ2-1,CASSLSGSSYNEQFF,TGTGCCAGCAGCCTCAGCGGGAGCTCCTACAATGAGCAGTTCTTC
few,TRBV4-3,-,TRBJ1-1,CASSQVVWEGAFF,TGCGCCAGCAGCCAAGTGGTGTGGGAGGGAGCTTTCTTT
few,TRBV15,-,TRBJ2-5,CATSSPGGSDQETQYF,TGTGCCACCAGCAGTCCTGGGGGGAGCGACCAAGAGACCCAGTACTTC
-,TRBV5-1,-,TRBJ2-3,CASSIVGASTDTQYF,TGCGCCAGCAGCATCGTCGGGGCGAGCACAGATACGCAGTATTTT
few,TRBV12-3/TRBV12-4,-,TRBJ2-3,CASSLRARDTDTQYF,TGTGCCAGCAGTTTAAGGGCCCGGGACACAGATACGCAGTATTTT
many,TRBV6-5,-,TRBJ2-3,CASSYLGAGPTDTQYF,TGTGCCAGCAGTTACTTGGGGGCAGGCCCCACAGATACGCAGTATTTT
-,TRBV4-3,-,TRBJ1-3,CASSQTRAGSTGNTIYF,TGCGCCAGCAGCCAAACCAGAGCCGGGAGCACTGGAAACACCATATATTTT
many,TRBV12-3/TRBV12-4,-,TRBJ2-1,CASRGVVVDNEQFF,TGTGCCAGCAGAGGAGTTGTGGTGGATAATGAGCAGTTCTTC
once,TRBV5-3,TRBD2,TRBJ2-3,CASSSSGLAGYF,TGTGCCAGCAGCTCCTCGGGACTAGCGGGCTATTTT
many,TRBV13,TRBD2,TRBJ2-7,CASSPPAGADQQYF,TGTGCCAGCAGCCCCCCAGCGGGAGCCGACCAGCAGTACTTC
-,TRBV6-5,-,TRBJ2-7,CASSYSNRMHEQYF,TGTGCCAGCAGTTACTCGAACAGGATGCACGAGCAGTACTTC
-,TRBV10-3,-,TRBJ2-1,CAIPGQYLAELYNEQFF,TGTGCCATTCCGGGACAATATCTAGCGGAGCTCTACAATGAGCAGTTCTTC
few,TRBV15,TRBD1,TRBJ2-2,CATSREGQVLNTGELFF,TGTGCCACCAGCAGAGAGGGACAGGTGCTGAACACCGGGGAGCTGTTTTTT
-,TRBV6-2/TRBV6-3,TRBD1,TRBJ2-2,CASTDNTGVGGELFF,TGTGCCAGCACCGACAACACAGGGGTCGGCGGGGAGCTGTTTTTT
few,TRBV25-1,-,TRBJ2-4,CASSEEGVTKNIQYF,TGTGCCAGCAGCGAAGAGGGCGTTACCAAAAACATTCAGTACTTC
-,TRBV6-5,-,TRBJ2-3,CASSPDATGRDTDTQYF,TGTGCCAGCAGCCCCGACGCGACGGGAAGGGACACAGATACGCAGTATTTT
-,TRBV7-8,-,TRBJ2-7,CASSFGQCYEQYF,TGTGCCAGCAGCTTCGGACAGTGCTACGAGCAGTACTTC
-,TRBV6-5,-,TRBJ1-2,CASSYSLKGPGTF,TGTGCCAGCAGTTACTCCTTAAAGGGTCCAGGGACCTTC
few,TRBV9,-,TRBJ2-1,CASSPRDRLEQFF,TGTGCCAGCAGCCCCCGGGACCGCCTTGAGCAGTTCTTC
once,TRBV4-1,-,TRBJ1-1,CASSQDGWEAFF,TGCGCCAGCAGCCAAGATGGTTGGGAAGCTTTCTTT